This TCR beta chain originates from a study of esophageal squamous cell carcinoma under preoperative chemotherapy. Findings and caveats of the study: After treatment, tumor-infiltrating lymphocytes seemed to come partly from incoming peripheral T cells, not only local changes.

TCRdb recomputed calls from the PCR reads with MiXCR, one row per CDR3 protein. The table lists under 20,000 distinct CDR3 sequences, roughly 50% of them singletons. About this clonotype: What it binds is not known.

The V and J ends lost 8 bases and 0 bases, in that order; junction bases with no gene match: 1. The V gene's germline CDR1 is MNHEY and CDR2 SVGEGT. This CDR3 contains 13 residues. Time point: after preoperative PTX-NDP chemotherapy. Before surgery, patients were given preoperative paclitaxel-nedaplatin chemotherapy. The chain carries TRBV6-2 or TRBV6-3 and TRBJ2-7; TRBD1 agrees at 10 bases. This clonotype was obtained from a human donor with esophageal squamous cell carcinoma. The donor label of this sample is uncertain. The sample was taken from a patient given preoperative chemotherapy. CDR3 amino acids: CASGTGDSYEQYF. DNA for the CDR3: TGTGCCAGCGGGACAGGGGACTCCTACGAGCAGTACTTC.